This T cell receptor (beta chain) was captured in a study of shared clonotypes between healthy human individuals. CDR1 is MNHEY, CDR2 SVGAGI, per germline. CDR3 length: 16 residues. With 1 base clipped from V and 7 bases from J, the junction kept 10 bases outside the gene matches. TCRdb's table, derived via immunoSEQ multiplex PCR, lists solely in-frame clones and lacks some. This sample has some 2,500,000 clones, with over 85% found just once. This rearrangement joins TRBV6-5 to TRBJ2-1; 7 bases align to TRBD1. The TCR was taken from a young man in good health. Some clones in this sample may be carry-over from other donors' samples. Sequencing input: naive CD4+ T cells from PBMCs. Indicated subset: CD45RA+ positively selected. In DNA, the CDR3 is TGTGCCAGCAGTTACTACCACAGGGGTCGGGCAAATGAGCAGTTCTTC. Its translation is CASSYYHRGRANEQFF.